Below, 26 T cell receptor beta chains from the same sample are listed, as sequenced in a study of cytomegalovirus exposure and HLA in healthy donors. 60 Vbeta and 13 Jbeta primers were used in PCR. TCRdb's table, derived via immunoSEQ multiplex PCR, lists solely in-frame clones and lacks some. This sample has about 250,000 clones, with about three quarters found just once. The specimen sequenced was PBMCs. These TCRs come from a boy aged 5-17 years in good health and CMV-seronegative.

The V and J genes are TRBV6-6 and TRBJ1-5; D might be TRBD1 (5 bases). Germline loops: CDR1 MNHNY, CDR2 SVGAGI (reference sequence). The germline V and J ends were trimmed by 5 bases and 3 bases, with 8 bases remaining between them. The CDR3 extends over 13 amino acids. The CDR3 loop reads CASSRDSNQPQHF. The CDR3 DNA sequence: TGTGCCAGCAGTAGGGACTCCAATCAGCCCCAGCATTTT.

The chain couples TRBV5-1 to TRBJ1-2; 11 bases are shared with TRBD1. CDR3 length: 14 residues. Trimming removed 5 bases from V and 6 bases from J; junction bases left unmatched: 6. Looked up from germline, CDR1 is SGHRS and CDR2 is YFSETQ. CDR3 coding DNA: TGCGCCAGCAGTTGGGACAGGGGGGGCGATGGCTACACCTTC. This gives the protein CASSWDRGGDGYTF.

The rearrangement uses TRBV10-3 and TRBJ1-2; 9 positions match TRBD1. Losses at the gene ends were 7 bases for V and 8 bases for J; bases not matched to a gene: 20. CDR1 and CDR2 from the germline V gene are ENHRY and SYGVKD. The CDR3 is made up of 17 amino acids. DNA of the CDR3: TGTGCCATCACTACATCGACTGCCGGGACAGGGTGGGACGGCTACACCTTC. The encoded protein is CAITTSTAGTGWDGYTF.

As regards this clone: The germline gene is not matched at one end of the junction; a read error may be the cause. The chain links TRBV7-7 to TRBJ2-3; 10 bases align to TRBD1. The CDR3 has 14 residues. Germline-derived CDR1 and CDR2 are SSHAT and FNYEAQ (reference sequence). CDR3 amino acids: CASSRDRGTDTQYF. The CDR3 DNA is TGTGCTAGCAGCCGGGACAGGGGTACAGATACGCAGTATTTT.

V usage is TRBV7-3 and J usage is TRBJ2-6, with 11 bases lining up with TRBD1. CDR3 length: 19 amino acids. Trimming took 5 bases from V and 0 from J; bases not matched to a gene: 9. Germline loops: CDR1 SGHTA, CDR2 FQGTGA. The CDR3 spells CASSGRDRGGDSGANVLTF. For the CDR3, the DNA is TGTGCCAGCAGCGGGAGGGACAGGGGGGGGGACTCTGGGGCCAACGTCCTGACTTTC. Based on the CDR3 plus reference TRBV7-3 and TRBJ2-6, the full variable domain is GAGVSQTPSNKVTEKGKYVELRCDPISGHTALYWYRQSLGQGPEFLIYFQGTGAADDSGLPNDRFFAVRPEGSVSTLKIQRTERGDSAVYLCASSGRDRGGDSGANVLTFGAGSRLTVL.

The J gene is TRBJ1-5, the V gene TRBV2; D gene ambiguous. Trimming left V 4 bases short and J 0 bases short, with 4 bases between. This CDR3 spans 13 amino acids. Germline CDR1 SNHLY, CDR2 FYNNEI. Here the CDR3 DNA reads TGTGCCAGCAGTGCTTATAGCAATCAGCCCCAGCATTTT. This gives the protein CASSAYSNQPQHF.

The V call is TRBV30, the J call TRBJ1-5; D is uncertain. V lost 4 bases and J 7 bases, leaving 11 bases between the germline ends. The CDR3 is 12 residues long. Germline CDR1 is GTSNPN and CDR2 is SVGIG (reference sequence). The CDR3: CAWNIPPQPQHF. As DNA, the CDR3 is TGTGCCTGGAACATCCCCCCACAGCCCCAGCATTTT. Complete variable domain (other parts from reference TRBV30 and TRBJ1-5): SQTIHQWPATLVQPVGSPLSLECTVEGTSNPNLYWYRQAAGRGLQLLFYSVGIGQISSEVPQNLSASRPQDRQFILSSKKLLLSDSGFYLCAWNIPPQPQHFGDGTRLSIL.

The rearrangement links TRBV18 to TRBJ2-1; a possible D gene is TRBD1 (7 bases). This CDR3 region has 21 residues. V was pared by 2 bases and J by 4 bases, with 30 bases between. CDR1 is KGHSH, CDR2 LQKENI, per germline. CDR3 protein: CASSPGGGRTGSPNGYNEQFF. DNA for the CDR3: TGTGCCAGCTCACCAGGAGGAGGGCGGACAGGATCCCCCAATGGATACAATGAGCAGTTCTTC.

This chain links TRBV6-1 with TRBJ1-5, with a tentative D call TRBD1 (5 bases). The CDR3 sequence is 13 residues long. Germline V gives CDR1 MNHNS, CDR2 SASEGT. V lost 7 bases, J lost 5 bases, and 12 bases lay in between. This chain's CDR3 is CASIVGPYQPQHF. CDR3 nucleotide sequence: TGTGCCAGCATAGTGGGGCCATATCAGCCCCAGCATTTT.

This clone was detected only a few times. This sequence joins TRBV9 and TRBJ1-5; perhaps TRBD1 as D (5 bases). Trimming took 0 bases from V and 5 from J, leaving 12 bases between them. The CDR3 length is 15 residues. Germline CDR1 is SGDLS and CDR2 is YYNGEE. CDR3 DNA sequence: TGTGCCAGCAGCGTAGAAGGAGGGGCGCATCAGCCCCAGCATTTT. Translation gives CASSVEGGAHQPQHF.

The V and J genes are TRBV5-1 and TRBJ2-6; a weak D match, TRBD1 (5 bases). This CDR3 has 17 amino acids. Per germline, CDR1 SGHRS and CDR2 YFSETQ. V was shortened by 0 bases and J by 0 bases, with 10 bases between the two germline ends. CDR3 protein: CASSLATGVSGANVLTF. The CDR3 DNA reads TGCGCCAGCAGCTTGGCTACAGGAGTCTCTGGGGCCAACGTCCTGACTTTC.

The CDR3, as DNA: TGCGCCAGCCGAATCTCGGGCACAGATACGCAGTATTTT. This sequence encodes CASRISGTDTQYF. The rearrangement uses TRBV10-1 and TRBJ2-3; D unresolved. In germline, CDR1 is WNHNN, CDR2 SYGVQD (reference sequence). The V gene lost 8 bases and the J gene lost 1 base, with 10 bases spanning the gap. The CDR3 loop spans 13 amino acids.

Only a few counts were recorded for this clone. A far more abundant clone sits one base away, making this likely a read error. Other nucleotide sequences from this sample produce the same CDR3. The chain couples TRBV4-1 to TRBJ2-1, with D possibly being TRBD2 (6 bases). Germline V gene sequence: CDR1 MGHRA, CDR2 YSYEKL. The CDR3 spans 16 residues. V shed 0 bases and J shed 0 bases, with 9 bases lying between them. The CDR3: CASSQDAGSSYNEQFF. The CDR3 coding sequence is TGCGCCAGCAGCCAAGATGCGGGGAGCTCCTACAATGAGCAGTTCTTC.

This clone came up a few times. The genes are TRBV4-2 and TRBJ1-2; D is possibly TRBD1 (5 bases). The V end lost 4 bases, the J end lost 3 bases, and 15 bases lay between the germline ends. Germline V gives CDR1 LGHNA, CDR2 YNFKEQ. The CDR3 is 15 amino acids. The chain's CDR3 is CASSPPDMGHYGYTF. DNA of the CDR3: TGTGCCAGCAGCCCGCCGGACATGGGTCACTATGGCTACACCTTC.

The CDR3, as DNA: TGTGCCAGCAGCTACGGGACTAGCTACGAGCAGTACTTC. Amino acid sequence: CASSYGTSYEQYF. This chain connects TRBV5-6 to TRBJ2-7, with TRBD2 matching 8 bases. The germline CDR1 and CDR2 sequences are SGHDT and YYEEEE. The junction had 2 bases not matched to a gene; V was cut back by 3 bases and J by 3 bases. CDR3 length: 13 residues.

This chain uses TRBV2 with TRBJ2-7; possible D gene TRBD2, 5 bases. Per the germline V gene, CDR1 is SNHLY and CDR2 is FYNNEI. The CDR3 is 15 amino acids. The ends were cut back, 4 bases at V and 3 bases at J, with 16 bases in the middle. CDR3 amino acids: CASSGRSWAGYEQYF. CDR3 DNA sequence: TGTGCCAGCAGTGGGCGGTCGTGGGCGGGCTACGAGCAGTACTTC.

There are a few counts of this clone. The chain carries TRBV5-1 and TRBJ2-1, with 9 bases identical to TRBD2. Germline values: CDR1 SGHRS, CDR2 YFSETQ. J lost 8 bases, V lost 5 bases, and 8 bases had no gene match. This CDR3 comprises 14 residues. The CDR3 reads CASRVLAGRYEQFF. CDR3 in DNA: TGCGCCAGCAGGGTTCTAGCGGGGAGGTATGAGCAGTTCTTC.

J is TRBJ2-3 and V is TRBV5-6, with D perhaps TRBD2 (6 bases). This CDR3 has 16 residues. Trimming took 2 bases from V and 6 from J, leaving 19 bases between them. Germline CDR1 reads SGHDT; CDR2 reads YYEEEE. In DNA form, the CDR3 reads TGTGCCAGCAGCTTAATCGGGGGACTCCCAGGCGATACGCAGTATTTT. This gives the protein CASSLIGGLPGDTQYF.

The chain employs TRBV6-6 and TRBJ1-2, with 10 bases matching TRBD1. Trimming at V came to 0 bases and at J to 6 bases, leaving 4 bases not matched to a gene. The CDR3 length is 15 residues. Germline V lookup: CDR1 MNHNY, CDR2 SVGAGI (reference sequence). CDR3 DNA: TGTGCCAGCAGTTACTCGGACAGGGGGGGAAATGGCTACACCTTC. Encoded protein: CASSYSDRGGNGYTF.

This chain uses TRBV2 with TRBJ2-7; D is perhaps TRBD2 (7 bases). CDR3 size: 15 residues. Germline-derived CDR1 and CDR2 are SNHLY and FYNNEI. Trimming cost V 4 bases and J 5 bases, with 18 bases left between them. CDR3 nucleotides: TGTGCCAGCAGTGTTTCTTCGGGGGGCTTAAACGAGCAGTACTTC. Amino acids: CASSVSSGGLNEQYF.

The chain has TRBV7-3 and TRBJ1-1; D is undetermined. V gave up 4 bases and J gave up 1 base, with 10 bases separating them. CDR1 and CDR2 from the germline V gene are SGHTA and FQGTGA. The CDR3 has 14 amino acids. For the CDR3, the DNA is TGTGCCAGCAGCTGGTCGCCGGGGAACACTGAAGCTTTCTTT. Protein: CASSWSPGNTEAFF.

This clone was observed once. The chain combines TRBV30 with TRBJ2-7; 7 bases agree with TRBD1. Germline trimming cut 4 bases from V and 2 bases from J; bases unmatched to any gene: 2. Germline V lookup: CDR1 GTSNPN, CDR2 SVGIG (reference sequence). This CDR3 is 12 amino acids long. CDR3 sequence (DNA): TGTGCCTGGAACAGGGGCCCCTACGAGCAGTACTTC. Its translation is CAWNRGPYEQYF.

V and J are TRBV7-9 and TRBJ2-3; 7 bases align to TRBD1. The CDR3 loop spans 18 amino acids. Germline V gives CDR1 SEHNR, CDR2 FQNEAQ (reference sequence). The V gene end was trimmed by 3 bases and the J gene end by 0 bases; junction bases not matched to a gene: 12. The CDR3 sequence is CASSFLGTTGASTDTQYF. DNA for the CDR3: TGTGCCAGCAGCTTTCTTGGCACAACAGGGGCCAGCACAGATACGCAGTATTTT. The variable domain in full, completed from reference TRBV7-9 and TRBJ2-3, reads DTGVSQNPRHKITKRGQNVTFRCDPISEHNRLYWYRQTLGQGPEFLTYFQNEAQLEKSRLLSDRFSAERPKGSFSTLEIQRTEQGDSAMYLCASSFLGTTGASTDTQYFGPGTRLTVL.

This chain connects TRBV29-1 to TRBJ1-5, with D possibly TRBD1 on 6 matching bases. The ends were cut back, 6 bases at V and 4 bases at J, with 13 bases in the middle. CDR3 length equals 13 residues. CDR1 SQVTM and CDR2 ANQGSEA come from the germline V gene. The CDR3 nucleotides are TGCAGCGTCTCAACAGGGCGGAATCAGCCCCAGCATTTT. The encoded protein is CSVSTGRNQPQHF.

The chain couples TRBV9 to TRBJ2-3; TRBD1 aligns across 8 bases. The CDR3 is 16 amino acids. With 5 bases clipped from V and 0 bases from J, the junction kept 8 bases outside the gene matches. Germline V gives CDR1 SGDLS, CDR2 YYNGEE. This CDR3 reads CASSHSGTGSTDTQYF. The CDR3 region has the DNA TGTGCCAGCAGTCATTCCGGGACAGGAAGCACAGATACGCAGTATTTT.

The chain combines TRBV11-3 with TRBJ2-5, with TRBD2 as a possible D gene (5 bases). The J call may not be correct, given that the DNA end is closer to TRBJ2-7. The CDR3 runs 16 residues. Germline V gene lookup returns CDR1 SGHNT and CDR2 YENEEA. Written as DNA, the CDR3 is TGTGCCAGCAGCGCGAAAACCGGGCTAGCTGATTACGAGCAGTACTTC. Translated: CASSAKTGLADYEQYF.